The clone carrying this TCR beta chain was detected ten times or more. Antigen: not known. PBMCs stored at -80 C, numbering 2 million, were the origin of the unsorted libraries. The record originates from a study of neurological immune-mediated disorders. Germline CDR1 and CDR2: SGHRS and YFSETQ. The CDR3 is made up of 13 amino acids. V lost 4 bases, J lost 4 bases, and 9 bases lay in between. The study, taken as a whole, reports: The repertoires of 18 of 34 multiple sclerosis patients fell into one related-CDR3 cluster (a possible signature) under phylogenetic grouping. HTLV-1-associated myelopathy had the most TCR clonal expansion, whereas multiple sclerosis had the least (lower than in healthy controls).

The cDNA came from 5'RACE with 10-nucleotide random UMIs. MiXCR, run by TCRdb on the 5' RACE reads, gives a single entry per CDR3 protein. The sample lists roughly 41,000 distinct CDR3 sequences; 1.9% were seen once. The sequence came from a middle-aged woman with multiple sclerosis. V usage is TRBV5-1 and J usage is TRBJ1-5, with D maybe TRBD1 (6 bases). Sample: PBMCs. For the CDR3, the DNA is TGCGCCAGCAGCCGGGGGCAAAATCAGCCCCAGCATTTT. As protein: CASSRGQNQPQHF.